One sample yielded the 2 T cell receptor beta chains listed below, sequenced in a study of technical replicates of blood from a few donors. The protocol was immunoSEQ multiplex PCR, while the TCRdb copy is restricted to in-frame clones and leaves out a portion. The sample has 67,000 or so clones; 80% to 95% are singletons. The sample consisted of T cells isolated from PBMCs. These receptors originate from a human donor in good health.

The V and J genes are TRBV2 and TRBJ1-5, with 8 bases fitting TRBD1. Germline lookup yields CDR1 SNHLY and CDR2 FYNNEI. V gave up 11 bases and J gave up 5 bases; unmatched junction bases: 14. The CDR3 sequence is 15 residues long. The CDR3 region has the DNA TGTGCCGTCAACTCGGACAGGGAAAGGGATCAGCCCCAGCATTTT. It specifies CAVNSDRERDQPQHF.

About this clone itself: One end of the junction varies from germline; a read error may be responsible. The J gene is TRBJ1-2, the V gene TRBV9; 9 bases are shared with TRBD1. The germline CDR1 and CDR2 sequences are SGDLS and YYNGEE. The CDR3 length is 14 residues. The CDR3 sequence is CASTVGTGIYGYTF. In DNA, the CDR3 is TGTGCCAGCACCGTAGGGACAGGGATCTATGGCTACACCTTC.